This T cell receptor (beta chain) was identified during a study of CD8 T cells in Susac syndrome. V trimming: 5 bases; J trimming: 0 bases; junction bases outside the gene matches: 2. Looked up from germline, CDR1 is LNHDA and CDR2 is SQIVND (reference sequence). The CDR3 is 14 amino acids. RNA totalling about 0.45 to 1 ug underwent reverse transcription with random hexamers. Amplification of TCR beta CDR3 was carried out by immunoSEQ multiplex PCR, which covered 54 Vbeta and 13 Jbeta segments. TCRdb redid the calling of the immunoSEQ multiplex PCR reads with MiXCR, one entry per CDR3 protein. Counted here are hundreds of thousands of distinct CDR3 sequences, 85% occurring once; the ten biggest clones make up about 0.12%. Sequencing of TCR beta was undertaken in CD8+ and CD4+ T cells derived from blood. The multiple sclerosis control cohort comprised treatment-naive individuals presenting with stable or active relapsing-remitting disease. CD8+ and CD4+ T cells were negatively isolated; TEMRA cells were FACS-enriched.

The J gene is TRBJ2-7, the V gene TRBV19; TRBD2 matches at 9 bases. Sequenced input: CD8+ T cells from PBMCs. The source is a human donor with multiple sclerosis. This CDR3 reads CASSRAGGSYEQYF. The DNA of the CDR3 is TGTGCCAGTAGTCGAGCGGGGGGCTCCTACGAGCAGTACTTC.